This T cell receptor beta chain was profiled in a study of beta chain features in type 1 diabetes. General study points: Because the template was cDNA, high-expressing cells might be over-represented. When Type 1 diabetes patients were examined, their TCRB CDR3s proved moderately but significantly shorter in all four CD4+ subsets.

This clone was seen a handful of times. Its antigen is not identified. Reverse transcribing all isolated RNA meant expressed TCRB transcripts were sequenced. Data came from immunoSEQ multiplex PCR; TCRdb stores just in-frame clones and leaves some out. The table has roughly 290,000 clones, 15% seen once. Purities in excess of 98% were seen in all sorted populations. The CDR3 sequence is 14 residues long. The germline CDR1 and CDR2 sequences are SGDLS and YYNGEE. Losses at the gene ends were 4 bases for V and 4 bases for J; bases not matched to a gene: 6. This receptor was taken from a man in his late teens or twenties with type 1 diabetes. This chain joins TRBV9 and TRBJ1-1, with 8 bases that match TRBD1. The sample consisted of naive CD4+ T cells from blood. The CDR3 bases are TGTGCCAGCAGCAAACAGACAGGGGTCACTGAAGCTTTCTTT. Its protein product is CASSKQTGVTEAFF. The whole variable domain, remainder taken from reference TRBV9 and TRBJ1-1, is DSGVTQTPKHLITATGQRVTLRCSPRSGDLSVYWYQQSLDQGLQFLIQYYNGEERAKGNILERFSAQQFPDLHSELNLSSLELGDSALYFCASSKQTGVTEAFFGQGTRLTVV.